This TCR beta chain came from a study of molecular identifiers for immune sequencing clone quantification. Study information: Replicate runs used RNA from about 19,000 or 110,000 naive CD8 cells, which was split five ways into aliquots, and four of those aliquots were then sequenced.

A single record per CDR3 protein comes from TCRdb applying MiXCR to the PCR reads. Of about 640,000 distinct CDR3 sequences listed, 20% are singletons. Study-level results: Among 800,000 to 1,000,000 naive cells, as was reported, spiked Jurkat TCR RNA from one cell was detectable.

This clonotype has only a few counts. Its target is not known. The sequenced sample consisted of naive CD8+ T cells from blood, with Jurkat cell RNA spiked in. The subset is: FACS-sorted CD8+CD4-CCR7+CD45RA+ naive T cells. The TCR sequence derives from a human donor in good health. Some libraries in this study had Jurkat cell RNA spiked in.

The CDR3 sequence is CASSNLGTSGANTGELFF. CDR3 bases: TGTGCCAGCAGCAATCTCGGGACTAGCGGGGCGAACACCGGGGAGCTGTTTTTT. This chain links TRBV9 with TRBJ2-2, with 13 bases matching TRBD2. Germline values: CDR1 SGDLS, CDR2 YYNGEE. Trimming at V came to 4 bases and at J to 0 bases, leaving 6 bases not matched to a gene. This CDR3 comprises 18 residues.